This T cell receptor (beta chain) was documented in a study of lymphopenia after photon versus proton radiotherapy. General study results and limits: In patients who died, overall survival fell as post-nadir TCR diversity dropped more. Proton therapy kept repertoires fairly stable, unlike photons, which gained effector/memory cells. Better survival with proton therapy was suggested as possible, not demonstrated.

Comment on this clone: Its cognate antigen is unknown.

Looked up from germline, CDR1 is SGHKS and CDR2 is YYEKEE (reference sequence). The CDR3 is 17 residues long. The trim removed 3 bases at V and 1 base at J, leaving 8 bases unmatched. Profiling relied on immunoSEQ multiplex PCR, and the TCRdb table lists in-frame clones only, not all of them. The sample lists under 70,000 clones, roughly 92% seen once, with about 2% in the top ten. J is TRBJ1-1 and V is TRBV5-5, with 11 bases identical to TRBD1. The source was peripheral blood, collected from a patient treated with photon-based radiotherapy. This clonotype was obtained from a woman aged 35 to 49 with cholangiocarcinoma. The CDR3 bases are TGTGCCAGCAGCTGGAGGACAGGGGGCATAGGGAACACTGAAGCTTTCTTT. The encoded protein is CASSWRTGGIGNTEAFF.